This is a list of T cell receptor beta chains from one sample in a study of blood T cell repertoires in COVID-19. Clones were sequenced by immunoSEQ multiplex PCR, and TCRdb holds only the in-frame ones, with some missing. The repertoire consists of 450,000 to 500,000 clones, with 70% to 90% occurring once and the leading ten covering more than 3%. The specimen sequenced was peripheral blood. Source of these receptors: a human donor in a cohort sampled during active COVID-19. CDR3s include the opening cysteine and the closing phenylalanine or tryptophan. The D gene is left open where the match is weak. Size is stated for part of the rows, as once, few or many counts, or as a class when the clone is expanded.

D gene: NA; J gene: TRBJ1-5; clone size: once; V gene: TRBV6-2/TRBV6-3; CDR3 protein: CASSPFNSNQPQHF; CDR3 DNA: TGTGCCAGCAGCCCATTTAATAGCAATCAGCCCCAGCATTTT
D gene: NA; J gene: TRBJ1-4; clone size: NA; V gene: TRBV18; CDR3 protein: CASSPSVIGGDEKLFF; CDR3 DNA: TGTGCCAGCTCACCCTCCGTGATAGGGGGGGATGAAAAACTGTTTTTT
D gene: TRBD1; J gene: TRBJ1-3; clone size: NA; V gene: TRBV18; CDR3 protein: CASSPIPDRVGNTIYF; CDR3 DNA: TGTGCCAGCTCACCAATCCCGGACAGGGTCGGAAACACCATATATTTT
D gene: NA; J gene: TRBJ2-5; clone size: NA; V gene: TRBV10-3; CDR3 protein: CAISGFRQETQYF; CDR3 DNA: TGTGCCATCAGTGGCTTCAGACAAGAGACCCAGTACTTC
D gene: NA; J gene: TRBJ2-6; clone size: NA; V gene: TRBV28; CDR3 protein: CASSHPWGSDSSGANVLTF; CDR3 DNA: TGTGCCAGCAGTCACCCCTGGGGCAGCGATTCCTCTGGGGCCAACGTCCTGACTTTC
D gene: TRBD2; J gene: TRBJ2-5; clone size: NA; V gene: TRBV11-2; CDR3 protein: CASIPGTSGRETQYF; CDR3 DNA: TGTGCCAGCATTCCCGGGACTAGCGGGAGAGAGACCCAGTACTTC
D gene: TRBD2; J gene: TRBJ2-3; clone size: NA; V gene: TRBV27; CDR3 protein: CASSFVGRAGTDTQYF; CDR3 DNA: TGTGCCAGCAGTTTCGTCGGGAGGGCGGGCACAGATACGCAGTATTTT
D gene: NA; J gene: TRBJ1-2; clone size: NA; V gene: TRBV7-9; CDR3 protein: CASSPPGVGYGYTF; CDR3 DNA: TGTGCCAGCAGCCCCCCCGGGGTCGGATATGGCTACACCTTC
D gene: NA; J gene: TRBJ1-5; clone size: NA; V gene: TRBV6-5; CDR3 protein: CASNPRTNQPQHF; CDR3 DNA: TGTGCCAGCAACCCCAGAACAAATCAGCCCCAGCATTTT
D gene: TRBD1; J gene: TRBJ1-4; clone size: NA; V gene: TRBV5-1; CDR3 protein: CASSLYRGTNEKLFF; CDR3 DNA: TGCGCCAGCAGCTTGTACAGGGGGACTAATGAAAAACTGTTTTTT
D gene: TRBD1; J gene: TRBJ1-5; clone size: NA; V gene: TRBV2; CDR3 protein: CASRGGTGLFVRNQPQHF; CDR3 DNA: TGTGCCAGCAGGGGCGGGACAGGGCTCTTCGTAAGGAATCAGCCCCAGCATTTT
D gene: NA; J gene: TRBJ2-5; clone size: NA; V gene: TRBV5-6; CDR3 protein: CASSPTGTRETQYF; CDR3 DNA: TGTGCCAGCAGCCCAACAGGGACCCGGGAGACCCAGTACTTC
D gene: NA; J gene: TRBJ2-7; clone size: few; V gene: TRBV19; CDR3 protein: CASSIAGDAGSYEQYF; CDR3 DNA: TGTGCCAGTAGTATAGCGGGAGATGCCGGTTCCTACGAGCAGTACTTC
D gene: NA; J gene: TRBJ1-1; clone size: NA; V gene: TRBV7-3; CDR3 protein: CASSISLYTEAFF; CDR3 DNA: TGTGCCAGCAGCATTTCTCTGTACACTGAAGCTTTCTTT
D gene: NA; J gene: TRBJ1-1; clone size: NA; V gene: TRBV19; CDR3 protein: CASSIGTVRGEAFF; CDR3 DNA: TGTGCCAGTAGTATAGGGACAGTCCGAGGGGAAGCTTTCTTT
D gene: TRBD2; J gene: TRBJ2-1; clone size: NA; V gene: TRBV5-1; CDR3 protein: CASSLTGLARLPRGEQFF; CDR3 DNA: TGCGCCAGCAGCTTAACGGGACTAGCGCGACTCCCCCGTGGTGAGCAGTTCTTC
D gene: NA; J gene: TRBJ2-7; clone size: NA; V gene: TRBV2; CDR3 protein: CASKYGGPSRFLPVYEQYF; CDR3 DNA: TGTGCCAGCAAATACGGAGGGCCCTCGAGGTTCCTCCCAGTCTACGAGCAGTACTTC
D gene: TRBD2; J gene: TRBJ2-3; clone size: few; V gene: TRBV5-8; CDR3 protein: CASSEGLAGGPGDTQYF; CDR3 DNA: TGTGCCAGCAGCGAGGGACTAGCGGGAGGGCCGGGAGATACGCAGTATTTT
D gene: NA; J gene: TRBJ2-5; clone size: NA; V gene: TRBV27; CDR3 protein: CASSSSKRTQYF; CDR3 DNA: TGTGCCAGCAGTTCCTCCAAGCGGACCCAGTACTTC
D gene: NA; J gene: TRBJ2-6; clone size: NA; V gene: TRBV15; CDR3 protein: CATSTELGTFSGSGANVLTF; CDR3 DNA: TGTGCCACCAGCACAGAACTAGGTACGTTCAGCGGCTCTGGGGCCAACGTCCTGACTTTC
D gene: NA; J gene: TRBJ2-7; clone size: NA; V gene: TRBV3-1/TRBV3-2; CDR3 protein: CASSQASVGREQYF; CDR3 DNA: TGTGCCAGCAGCCAAGCCTCCGTGGGGCGCGAGCAGTACTTC
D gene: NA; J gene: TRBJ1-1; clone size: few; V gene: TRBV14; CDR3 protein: CASSRYGGSEAFF; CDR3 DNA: TGTGCCAGCAGCCGCTACGGGGGATCCGAAGCTTTCTTT
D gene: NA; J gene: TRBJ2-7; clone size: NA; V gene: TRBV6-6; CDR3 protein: CASSYSLEGPLVEQYF; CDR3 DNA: TGTGCCAGCAGTTACTCCCTGGAGGGCCCCTTGGTCGAGCAGTACTTC
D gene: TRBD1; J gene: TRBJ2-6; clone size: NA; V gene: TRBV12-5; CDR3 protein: CASGPTGGVSGANVLTF; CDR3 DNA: TGTGCTAGTGGCCCGACAGGGGGTGTCTCTGGGGCCAACGTCCTGACTTTC
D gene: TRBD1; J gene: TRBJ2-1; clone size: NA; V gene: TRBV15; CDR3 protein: CATSRVLRGHRAGDEQFF; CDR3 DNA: TGTGCCACCAGCAGAGTTTTGAGGGGGCATCGGGCTGGCGATGAGCAGTTCTTC
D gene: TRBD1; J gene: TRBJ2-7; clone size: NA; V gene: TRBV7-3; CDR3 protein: CASSLGSGQGAYEQYF; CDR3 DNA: TGTGCCAGCAGCTTAGGGTCAGGACAGGGGGCCTACGAGCAGTACTTC
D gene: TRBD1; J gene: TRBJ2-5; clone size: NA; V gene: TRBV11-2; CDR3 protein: CASSLTGGDLGTQYF; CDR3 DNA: TGTGCCAGCAGCTTAACAGGGGGTGATTTGGGGACCCAGTACTTC
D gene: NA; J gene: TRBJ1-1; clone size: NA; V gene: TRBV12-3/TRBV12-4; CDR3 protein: CASSLVRDTEAFF; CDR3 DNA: TGTGCCAGCAGTTTAGTCCGCGACACTGAAGCTTTCTTT
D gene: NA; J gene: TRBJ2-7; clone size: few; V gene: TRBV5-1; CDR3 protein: CASSLNSGQSYEQYF; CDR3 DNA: TGCGCCAGCAGCTTGAACAGCGGCCAGAGTTACGAGCAGTACTTC
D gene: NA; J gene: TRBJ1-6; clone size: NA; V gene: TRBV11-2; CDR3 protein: CASSFSRTLHF; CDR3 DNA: TGTGCCAGCAGCTTTTCGCGTACCCTCCACTTT
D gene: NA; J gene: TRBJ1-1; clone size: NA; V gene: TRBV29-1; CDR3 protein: CSVVGTSNTEAFF; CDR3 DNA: TGCAGCGTCGTCGGGACATCGAACACTGAAGCTTTCTTT
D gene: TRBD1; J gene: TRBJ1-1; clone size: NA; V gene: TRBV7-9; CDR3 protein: CASSLSGRDSGAFF; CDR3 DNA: TGTGCCAGCAGCTTATCGGGCCGGGACAGTGGAGCTTTCTTT
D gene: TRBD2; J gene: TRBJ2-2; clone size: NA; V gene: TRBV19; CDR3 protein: CASSVRLAGVTGELFF; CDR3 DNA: TGTGCCAGTAGTGTACGGTTAGCGGGAGTCACCGGGGAGCTGTTTTTT
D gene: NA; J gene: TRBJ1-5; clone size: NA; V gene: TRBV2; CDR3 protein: CASKKMGGVGGNQPQHF; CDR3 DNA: TGTGCCAGTAAAAAGATGGGGGGGGTTGGTGGCAATCAGCCCCAGCATTTT
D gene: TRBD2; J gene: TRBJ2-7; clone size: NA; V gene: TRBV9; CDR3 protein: CASSADPGLVYEQYF; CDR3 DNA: TGTGCCAGCAGCGCGGACCCGGGACTAGTCTACGAGCAGTACTTC
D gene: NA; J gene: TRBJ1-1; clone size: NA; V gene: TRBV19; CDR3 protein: CASSTIRGGWTEAFF; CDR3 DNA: TGTGCCAGTAGTACAATACGGGGGGGCTGGACTGAAGCTTTCTTT
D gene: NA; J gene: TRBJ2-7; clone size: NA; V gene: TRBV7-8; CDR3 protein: CASSLAGAYEQYF; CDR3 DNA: TGTGCCAGCAGCTTAGCGGGAGCCTACGAGCAGTACTTC
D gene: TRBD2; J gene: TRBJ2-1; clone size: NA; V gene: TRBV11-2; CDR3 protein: CASSPGTSTLHEQFF; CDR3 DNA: TGTGCCAGCAGCCCAGGGACTAGCACCCTACATGAGCAGTTCTTC
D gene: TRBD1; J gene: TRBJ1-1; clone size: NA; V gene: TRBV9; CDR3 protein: CASSVDPWSPLDRGPEAFF; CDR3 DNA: TGTGCCAGCAGCGTAGACCCTTGGAGTCCTCTGGACAGGGGTCCTGAAGCTTTCTTT
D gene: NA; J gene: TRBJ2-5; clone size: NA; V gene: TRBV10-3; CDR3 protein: CAISESAGKETQYF; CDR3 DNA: TGTGCCATCAGTGAGTCGGCCGGGAAAGAGACCCAGTACTTC
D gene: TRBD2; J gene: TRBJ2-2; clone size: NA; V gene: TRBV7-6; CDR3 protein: CASSLIPSGTGQAGELFF; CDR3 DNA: TGTGCCAGCAGCTTAATCCCAAGCGGGACGGGTCAGGCCGGGGAGCTGTTTTTT
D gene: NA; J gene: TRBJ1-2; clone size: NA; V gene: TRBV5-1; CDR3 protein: CASSLGSNYGYTF; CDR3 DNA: TGCGCCAGCAGCTTGGGCAGTAACTATGGCTACACCTTC
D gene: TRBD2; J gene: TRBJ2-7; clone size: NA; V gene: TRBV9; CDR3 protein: CASSSGEREGAEQYF; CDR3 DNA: TGTGCCAGCAGCAGCGGGGAGCGGGAGGGCGCCGAGCAGTACTTC
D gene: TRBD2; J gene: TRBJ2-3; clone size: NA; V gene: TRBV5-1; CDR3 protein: CASSLEAGGATDTQYF; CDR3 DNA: TGCGCCAGCAGCTTGGAAGCGGGAGGAGCCACAGATACGCAGTATTTT
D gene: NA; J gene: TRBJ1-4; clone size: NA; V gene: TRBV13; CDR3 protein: CASSPRGLNEKLFF; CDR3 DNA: TGTGCCAGCAGCCCTCGGGGACTGAATGAAAAACTGTTTTTT
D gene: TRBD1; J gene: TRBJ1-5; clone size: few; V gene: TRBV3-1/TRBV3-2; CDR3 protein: CASSFGDRGHQPQHF; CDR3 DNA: TGTGCCAGCAGCTTTGGAGACAGGGGACATCAGCCCCAGCATTTT
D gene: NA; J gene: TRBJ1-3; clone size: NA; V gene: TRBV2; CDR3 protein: CASFGAGGSGNTIYF; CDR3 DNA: TGTGCCAGCTTTGGGGCGGGGGGCTCTGGAAACACCATATATTTT
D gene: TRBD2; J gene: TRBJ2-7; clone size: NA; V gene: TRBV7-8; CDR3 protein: CASSPRTSESSYEQYF; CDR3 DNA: TGTGCCAGCAGCCCGCGAACTAGCGAGAGCTCCTACGAGCAGTACTTC
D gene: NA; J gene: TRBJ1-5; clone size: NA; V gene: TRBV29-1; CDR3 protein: CSVDQEKFDKNQPQHF; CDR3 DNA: TGCAGCGTTGACCAAGAGAAATTTGACAAGAATCAGCCCCAGCATTTT
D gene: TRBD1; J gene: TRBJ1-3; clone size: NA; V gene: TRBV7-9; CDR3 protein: CASSTGTGRVSGNTIYF; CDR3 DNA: TGTGCCAGCAGTACCGGGACAGGTCGCGTCTCTGGAAACACCATATATTTT
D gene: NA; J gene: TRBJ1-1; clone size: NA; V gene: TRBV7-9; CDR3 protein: CASSLAPQGYTEAFF; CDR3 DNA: TGTGCCAGCAGCTTAGCGCCCCAGGGTTACACTGAAGCTTTCTTT
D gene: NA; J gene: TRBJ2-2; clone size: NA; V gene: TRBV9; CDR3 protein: CASSARPSDTGELFF; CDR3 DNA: TGTGCCAGCAGCGCCCGACCTAGTGACACCGGGGAGCTGTTTTTT